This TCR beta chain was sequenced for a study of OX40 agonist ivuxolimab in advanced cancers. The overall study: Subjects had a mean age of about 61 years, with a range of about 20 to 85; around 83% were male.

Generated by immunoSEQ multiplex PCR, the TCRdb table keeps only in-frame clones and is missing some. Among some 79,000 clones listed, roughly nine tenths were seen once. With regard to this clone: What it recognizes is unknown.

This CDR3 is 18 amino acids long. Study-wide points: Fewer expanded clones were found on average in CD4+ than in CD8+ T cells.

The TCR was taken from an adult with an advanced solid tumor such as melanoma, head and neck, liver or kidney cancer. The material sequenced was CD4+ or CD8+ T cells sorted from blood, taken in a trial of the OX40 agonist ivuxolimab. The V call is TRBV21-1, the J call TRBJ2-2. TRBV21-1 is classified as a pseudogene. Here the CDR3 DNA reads TGTGCCAGCAGCAAATTTGGGGATTTCGGGCGGAACACCGGGGAGCTGTTTTTT. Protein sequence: CASSKFGDFGRNTGELFF.